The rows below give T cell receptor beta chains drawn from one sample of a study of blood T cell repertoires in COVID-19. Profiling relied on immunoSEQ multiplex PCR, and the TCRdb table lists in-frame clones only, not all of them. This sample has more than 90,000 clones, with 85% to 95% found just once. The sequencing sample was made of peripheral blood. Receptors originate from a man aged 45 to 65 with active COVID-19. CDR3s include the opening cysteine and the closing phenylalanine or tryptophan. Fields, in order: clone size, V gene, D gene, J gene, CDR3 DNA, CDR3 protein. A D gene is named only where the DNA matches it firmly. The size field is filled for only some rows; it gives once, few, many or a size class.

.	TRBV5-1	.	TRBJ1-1	TGCGCCAGCAGACCACAGGCCTCCGGGACTGAAGCTTTCTTT	CASRPQASGTEAFF
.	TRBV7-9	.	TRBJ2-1	TGTGCCAGCAGCTTCCAAGGAGCCAGATCCCACAATGAGCAGTTCTTC	CASSFQGARSHNEQFF
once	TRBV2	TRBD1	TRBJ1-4	TGTGCCAACAAAATTTACAGGGGCGAAAGACTGTTTTTT	CANKIYRGERLFF
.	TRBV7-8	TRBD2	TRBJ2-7	TGTGCCAGCAGCTTGGGACTAGCGGGGGCCTACGAGCAGTACTTC	CASSLGLAGAYEQYF
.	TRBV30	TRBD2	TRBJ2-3	TGTGCCTGGAGTTCCGGGGGGGTTACGCAGTATTTT	CAWSSGGVTQYF
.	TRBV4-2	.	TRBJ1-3	TGTGCCAGCAGCCCACAAGCCGCGGCCGACAACTGGCGGAGGTCTGGAAACACCATATATTTT	CASSPQAAADNWRRSGNTIYF
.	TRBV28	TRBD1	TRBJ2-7	TGTGCCAGCAGTTTGGCAGGGGGCGAGCAGTACTTC	CASSLAGGEQYF
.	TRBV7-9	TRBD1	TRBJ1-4	TGTGCCAGCAGCGACAGGACAGGAGCGATGGAAAAACTGTTTTTT	CASSDRTGAMEKLFF
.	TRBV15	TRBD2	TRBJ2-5	TGTGCCACCAGCAGAGATCAGAGTAGCGGGAGGGAGACCCAGTACTTC	CATSRDQSSGRETQYF
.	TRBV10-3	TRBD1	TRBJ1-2	TGTGCCATCAGTGAGTCCGGGACAGTACTTGACTTC	CAISESGTVLDF
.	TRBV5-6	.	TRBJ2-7	TGTGCCAGCAGCTCGCCGACAGCTACCTACGAGCAGTACTTC	CASSSPTATYEQYF
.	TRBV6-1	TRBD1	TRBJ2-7	TGTGCCAGCAGTGACGACAGGGATGGGTACGAGCAGTACTTC	CASSDDRDGYEQYF
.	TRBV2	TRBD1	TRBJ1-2	TGTGCCAGCCTCCCAGGGGGCGTCTCTGGCTACACCTTC	CASLPGGVSGYTF
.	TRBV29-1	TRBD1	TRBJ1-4	TGCAGCGTGGCCGGGACAGATTTTAGTAATGAAAAACTGTTTTTT	CSVAGTDFSNEKLFF
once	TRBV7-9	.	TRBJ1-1	TGTGCCAGCAGTCAGGGTACTGAAGCTTTCTTT	CASSQGTEAFF
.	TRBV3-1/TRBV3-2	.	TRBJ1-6	TGTGCCAGCAGCCAATTGAGAGGGGGTAATTCACCCCTCCACTTT	CASSQLRGGNSPLHF
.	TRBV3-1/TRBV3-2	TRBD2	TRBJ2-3	TGTGCCAGCAGCCAAGATGCTGGTAGCGGGACAGATACGCAGTATTTT	CASSQDAGSGTDTQYF
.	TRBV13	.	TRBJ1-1	TGTGCCAGCAGCTTAAGCGTGACTGAAGCTTTCTTT	CASSLSVTEAFF
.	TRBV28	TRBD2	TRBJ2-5	TGTGCCAGCAGTTCGACCCACTCTAGCGGGAGCATTGAGACCCAGTACTTC	CASSSTHSSGSIETQYF
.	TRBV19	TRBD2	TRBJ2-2	TGTGCCAGTAGTAGGACTAGCGGTGGCTTTATGCACACCGGGGAGCTGTTTTTT	CASSRTSGGFMHTGELFF
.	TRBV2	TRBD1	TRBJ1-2	TGTGCCAGCAGTTGGGACAGGGTGGGCTACACCTTC	CASSWDRVGYTF
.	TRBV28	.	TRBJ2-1	TGTGCCAGCAGGCGGGGTGGGGGGATCTACAATGAGCAGTTCTTC	CASRRGGGIYNEQFF
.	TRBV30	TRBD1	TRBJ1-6	TGTGCCTGGAGTATGGACAGGAAATCCCTCCACTTT	CAWSMDRKSLHF
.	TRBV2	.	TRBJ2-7	TGTGCCAGCGGGGGGTCGGGGATCCTCTCCTACGAGCAGTACTTC	CASGGSGILSYEQYF
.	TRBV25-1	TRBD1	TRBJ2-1	TGTGCCAGCTTAGGGGACAGGGCCAGGAATGAGCAGTTCTTC	CASLGDRARNEQFF
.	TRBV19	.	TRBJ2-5	TGTGCCAGTAGTACGACAGACCAAGAGACCCAGTACTTC	CASSTTDQETQYF
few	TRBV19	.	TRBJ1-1	TGTGCCAGTACCCCAGGAGGTAACACTGAAGCTTTCTTT	CASTPGGNTEAFF
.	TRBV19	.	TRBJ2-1	TGTGCCAGTAATGGGTTCGGGAGCGGCGATGAGCAGTTCTTC	CASNGFGSGDEQFF
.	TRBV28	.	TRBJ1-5	TGTGCCAGCAGTTTATGGTCTCAGGTCAATCAGCCCCAGCATTTT	CASSLWSQVNQPQHF
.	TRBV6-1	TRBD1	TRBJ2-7	TGTGCCAGCAGTGAATCAACGGGACAGGGCTACGAGCAGTACTTC	CASSESTGQGYEQYF
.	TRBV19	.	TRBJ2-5	TGTGCCAGCAGAGGGGGGGGTCAAGAGACCCAGTACTTC	CASRGGGQETQYF
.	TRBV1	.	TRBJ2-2	TGCACCAGCAGCCAAGATATGGTTCCTAGCGGGGATAACACCGGGGAGCTGTTTTTT	CTSSQDMVPSGDNTGELFF
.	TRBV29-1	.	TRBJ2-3	TGCAGCGTTGAAAGAGTATCGGGAGATACGCAGTATTTT	CSVERVSGDTQYF
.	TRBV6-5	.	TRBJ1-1	TGTGCCAGCAGCCTGACAGGGAACACTGAAGCTTTCTTT	CASSLTGNTEAFF
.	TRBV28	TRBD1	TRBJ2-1	TGTGCCAGCAGCCCGGGACAGAGCTCCTACAATGAGCAGTTCTTC	CASSPGQSSYNEQFF
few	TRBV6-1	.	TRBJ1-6	TGTGCCAGCAGTGAATCGCGGGGGTATAATTCACCCCTCCACTTT	CASSESRGYNSPLHF
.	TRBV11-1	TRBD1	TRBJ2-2	TGTGCCAGCAGATACACGACAGGGTTAAGTACCGGGGAGCTGTTTTTT	CASRYTTGLSTGELFF
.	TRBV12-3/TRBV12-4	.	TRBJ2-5	TGTGCCAGCAGTTTGTCAGGGACCCAGTACTTC	CASSLSGTQYF
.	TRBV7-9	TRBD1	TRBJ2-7	TGTGCCAGCAGCGAGGGACAGTTCTCCTACGAGCAGTACTTC	CASSEGQFSYEQYF
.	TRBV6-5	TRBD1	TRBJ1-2	TGTGCCAGCAGCGCGGGACAGCGGTACACCTTC	CASSAGQRYTF
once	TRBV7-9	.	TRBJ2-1	TGTGCCAGCAGCGAGGTCGTCAACACGGGTGAGCAGTTCTTC	CASSEVVNTGEQFF
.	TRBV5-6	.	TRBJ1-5	TGTGCCAGCAGCTTCCAGGGTCCGAATCAGCCCCAGCATTTT	CASSFQGPNQPQHF
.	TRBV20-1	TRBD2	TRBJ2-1	TGCAGTGCTAGTGATTCTGGGGCGGGAGACTACAATGAGCAGTTCTTC	CSASDSGAGDYNEQFF
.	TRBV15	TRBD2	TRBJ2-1	TGTGCCACCAGCAGAGAAATGGCTAGCGGGAAAAATGAGCAGTTCTTC	CATSREMASGKNEQFF
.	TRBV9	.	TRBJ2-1	TGTGCCAGCAGCGAGAGGACAGTTTACAATGAGCAGTTCTTC	CASSERTVYNEQFF